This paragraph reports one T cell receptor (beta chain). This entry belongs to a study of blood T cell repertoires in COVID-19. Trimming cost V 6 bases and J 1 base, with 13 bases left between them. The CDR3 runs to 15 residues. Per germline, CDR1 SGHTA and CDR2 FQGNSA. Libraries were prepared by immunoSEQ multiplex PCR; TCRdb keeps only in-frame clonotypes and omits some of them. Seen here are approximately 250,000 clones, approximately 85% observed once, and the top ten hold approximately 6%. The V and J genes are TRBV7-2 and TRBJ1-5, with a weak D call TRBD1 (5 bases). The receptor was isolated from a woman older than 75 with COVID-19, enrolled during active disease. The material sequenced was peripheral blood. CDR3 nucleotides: TGTGCCAGCAGTCCCAGGGTTGGGAGCAATCAGCCCCAGCATTTT. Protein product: CASSPRVGSNQPQHF.